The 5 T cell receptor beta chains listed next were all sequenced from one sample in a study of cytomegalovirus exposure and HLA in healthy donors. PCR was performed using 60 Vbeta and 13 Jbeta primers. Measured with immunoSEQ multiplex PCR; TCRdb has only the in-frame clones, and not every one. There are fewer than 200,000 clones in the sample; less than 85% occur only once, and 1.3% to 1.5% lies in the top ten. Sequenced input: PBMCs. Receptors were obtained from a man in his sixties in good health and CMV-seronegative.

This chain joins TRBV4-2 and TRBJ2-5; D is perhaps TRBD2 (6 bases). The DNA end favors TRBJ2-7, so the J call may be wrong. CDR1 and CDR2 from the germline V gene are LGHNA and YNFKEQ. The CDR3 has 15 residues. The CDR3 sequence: CASSQGPGLIYEQYF. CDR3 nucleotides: TGTGCCAGCAGCCAAGGCCCGGGACTGATTTACGAGCAGTACTTC.

CDR3 sequence: CASSPMGLAGGQGEQFF. The CDR3 region has the DNA TGTGCCAGCTCACCAATGGGACTAGCGGGGGGCCAGGGTGAGCAGTTCTTC. The rearrangement joins TRBV18 to TRBJ2-1, with 15 bases matching TRBD2. With V trimmed by 2 bases and J by 9 bases, 8 bases remained unmatched. Germline values: CDR1 KGHSH, CDR2 LQKENI. There are 17 residues in the CDR3.

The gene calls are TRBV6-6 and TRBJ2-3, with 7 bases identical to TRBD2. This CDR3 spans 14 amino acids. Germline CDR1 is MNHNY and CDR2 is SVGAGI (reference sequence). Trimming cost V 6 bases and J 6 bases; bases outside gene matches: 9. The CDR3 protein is CASSPGLVSDTQYF. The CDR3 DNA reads TGTGCCAGCAGCCCTGGACTAGTTTCGGATACGCAGTATTTT.

The chain's CDR3 is CASFPPSGSADTQYF. The CDR3 DNA reads TGTGCCAGCTTCCCGCCAAGCGGGTCCGCAGATACGCAGTATTTT. The rearrangement joins TRBV2 to TRBJ2-3; D might be TRBD2 (6 bases). The CDR3 spans 15 residues. Trimming removed 8 bases from V and 4 bases from J, with 19 bases in between. CDR1 is SNHLY, CDR2 FYNNEI, per germline.

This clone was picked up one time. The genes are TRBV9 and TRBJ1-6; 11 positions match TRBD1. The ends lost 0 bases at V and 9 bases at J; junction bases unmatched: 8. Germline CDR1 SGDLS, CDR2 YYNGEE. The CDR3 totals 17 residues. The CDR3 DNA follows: TGTGCCAGCAGCGTAGCTACAGGACAGGGGGCTCTTTCACCCCTCCACTTT. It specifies CASSVATGQGALSPLHF.